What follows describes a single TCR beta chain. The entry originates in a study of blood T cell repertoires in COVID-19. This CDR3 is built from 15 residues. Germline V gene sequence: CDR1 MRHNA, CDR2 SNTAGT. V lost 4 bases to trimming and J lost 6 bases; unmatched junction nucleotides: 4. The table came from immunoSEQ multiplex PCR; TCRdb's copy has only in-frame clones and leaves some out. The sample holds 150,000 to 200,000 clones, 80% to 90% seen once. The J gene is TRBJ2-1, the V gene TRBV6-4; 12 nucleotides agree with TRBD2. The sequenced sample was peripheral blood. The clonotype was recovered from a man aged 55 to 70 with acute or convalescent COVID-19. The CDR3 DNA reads TGTGCCAGCAGTGCTGCTAGCGGGAGGGCCAATGAGCAGTTCTTC. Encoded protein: CASSAASGRANEQFF.